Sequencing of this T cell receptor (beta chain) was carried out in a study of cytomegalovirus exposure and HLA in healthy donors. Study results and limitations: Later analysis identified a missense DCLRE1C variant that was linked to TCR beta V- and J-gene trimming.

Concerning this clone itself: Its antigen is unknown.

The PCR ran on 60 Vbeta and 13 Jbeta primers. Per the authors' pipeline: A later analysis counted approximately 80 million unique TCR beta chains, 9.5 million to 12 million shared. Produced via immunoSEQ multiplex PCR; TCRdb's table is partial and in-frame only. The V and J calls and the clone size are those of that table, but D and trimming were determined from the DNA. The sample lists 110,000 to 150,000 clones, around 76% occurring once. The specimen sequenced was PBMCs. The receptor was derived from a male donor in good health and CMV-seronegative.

For the CDR3, the DNA is TGTGCCAGCAGCTATCGGGGCAATCAGCCCCAGCATTTT. It specifies CASSYRGNQPQHF. The chain employs TRBV7-9 and TRBJ1-5; D remains ambiguous. Between the trimmed V and J ends, which lost 4 bases and 2 bases, there was a span of 6 bases. Germline CDR1 SEHNR, CDR2 FQNEAQ (reference sequence). The CDR3 has 13 residues.